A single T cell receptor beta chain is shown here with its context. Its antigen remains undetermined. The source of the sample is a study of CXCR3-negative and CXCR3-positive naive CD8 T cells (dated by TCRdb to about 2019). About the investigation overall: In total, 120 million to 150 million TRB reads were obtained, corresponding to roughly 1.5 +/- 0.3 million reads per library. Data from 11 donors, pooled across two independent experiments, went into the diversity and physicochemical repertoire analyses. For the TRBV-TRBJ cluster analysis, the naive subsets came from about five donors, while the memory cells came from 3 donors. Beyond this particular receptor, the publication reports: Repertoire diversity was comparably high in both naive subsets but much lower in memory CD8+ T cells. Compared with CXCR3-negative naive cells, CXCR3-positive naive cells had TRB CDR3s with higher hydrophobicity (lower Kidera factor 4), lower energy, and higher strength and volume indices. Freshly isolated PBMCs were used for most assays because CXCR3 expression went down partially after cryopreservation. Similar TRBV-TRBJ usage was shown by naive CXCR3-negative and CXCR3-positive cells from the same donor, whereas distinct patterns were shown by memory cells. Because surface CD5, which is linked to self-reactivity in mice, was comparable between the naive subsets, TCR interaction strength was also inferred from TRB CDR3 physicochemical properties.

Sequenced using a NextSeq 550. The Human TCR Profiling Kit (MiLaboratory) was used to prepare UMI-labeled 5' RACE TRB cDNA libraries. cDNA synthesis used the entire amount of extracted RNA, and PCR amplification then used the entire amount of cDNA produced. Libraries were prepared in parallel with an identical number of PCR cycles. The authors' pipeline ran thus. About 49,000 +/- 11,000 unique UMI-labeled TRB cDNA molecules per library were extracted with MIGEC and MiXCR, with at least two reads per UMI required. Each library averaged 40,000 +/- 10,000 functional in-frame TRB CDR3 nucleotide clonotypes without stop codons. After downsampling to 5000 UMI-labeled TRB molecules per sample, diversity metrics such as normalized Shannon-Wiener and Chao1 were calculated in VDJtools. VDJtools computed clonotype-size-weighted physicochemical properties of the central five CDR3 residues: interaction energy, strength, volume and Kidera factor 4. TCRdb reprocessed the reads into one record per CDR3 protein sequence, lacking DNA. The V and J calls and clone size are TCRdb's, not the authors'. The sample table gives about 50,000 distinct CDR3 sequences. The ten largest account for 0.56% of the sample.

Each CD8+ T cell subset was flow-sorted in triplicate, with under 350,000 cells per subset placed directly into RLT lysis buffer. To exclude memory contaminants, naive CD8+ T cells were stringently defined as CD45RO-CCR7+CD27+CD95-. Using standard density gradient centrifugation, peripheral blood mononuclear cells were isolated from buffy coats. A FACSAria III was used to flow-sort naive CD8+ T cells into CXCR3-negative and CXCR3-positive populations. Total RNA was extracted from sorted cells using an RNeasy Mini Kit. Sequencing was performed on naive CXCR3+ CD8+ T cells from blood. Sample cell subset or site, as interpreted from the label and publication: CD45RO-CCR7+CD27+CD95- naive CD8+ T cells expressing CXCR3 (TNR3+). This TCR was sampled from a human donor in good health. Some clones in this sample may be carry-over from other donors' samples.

The CDR3: CASSLARGGFAEAFF. The chain uses TRBV7-9 and TRBJ1-1; no DNA is available, so the TRBD1 call from TCRdb remains unchecked. Via the germline V gene (reference sequence), CDR1 is SEHNR and CDR2 FQNEAQ. The CDR3, cysteine through phenylalanine, is 15 amino acids long. A DNA sequence was not provided.